The T cell receptor beta chain under discussion was sequenced for a study of cytotoxic CD8 clonotypes in ibrutinib-treated CLL. In the study overall: Mean yields were approximately 250,000 productive templates and over 85,000 productive rearrangements per sample. Broader study findings: At the start, clonality exceeded age-matched healthy donors and followed circulating CD8+ T-cell counts.

The targeted sequencing depth was 1 in 200,000 to 1 in 1 million T cells. Generated by immunoSEQ multiplex PCR, the TCRdb table keeps only in-frame clones and is missing some. The table shows around 130,000 clones, with 80% to 90% occurring only once. The authors obtained roughly 2.2 micrograms of genomic DNA from cryopreserved PBMCs for TCR beta libraries. Germline V CDR1 and CDR2: SGHDT, YYEEEE. V shed 6 bases, J shed 13 bases, and the junction held 25 bases outside the gene matches. This CDR3 region has 17 residues. A word on this clone: Its antigen is not known.

The TCR was taken from a human donor with chronic lymphocytic leukemia. This specimen was PBMCs, taken after 24 months of ibrutinib treatment. This chain joins TRBV5-6 and TRBJ2-1; 7 positions match TRBD1. The CDR3 reads CASTYQVDRALEEKQFF. In DNA form, the CDR3 reads TGTGCCAGCACCTACCAAGTAGACAGGGCCCTTGAGGAAAAACAGTTCTTC. The variable domain in full, with the rest retrieved from reference TRBV5-6 and TRBJ2-1, is DAGVTQSPTHLIKTRGQQVTLRCSPKSGHDTVSWYQQALGQGPQFIFQYYEEEERQRGNFPDRFSGHQFPNYSSELNVNALLLGDSALYLCASTYQVDRALEEKQFFGPGTRLTVL.